This T cell receptor (beta chain) was recovered during a study of CD8 T cells in Susac syndrome. Whole-study findings and limits: Individuals included in the TCR sequencing and HLA analysis were acknowledged by the study to be relatively few in number.

RNA, at roughly 0.45 to 1 ug, was reverse transcribed with random hexamers. TCRdb independently ran MiXCR on the immunoSEQ multiplex PCR reads; one entry per CDR3 protein. The repertoire includes a few hundred thousand distinct CDR3 sequences, roughly 96% of them detected once, and 0.095% sits in the top ten. About this clonotype: Antigen: not known.

V gave up 4 bases and J gave up 1 base, with 18 bases separating them. The CDR3 is made up of 17 amino acids. Germline loops: CDR1 SGHDT, CDR2 YYEEEE. The receptor was isolated from a human donor with multiple sclerosis. The chain is built from TRBV5-6 and TRBJ2-1; D is possibly TRBD1 or TRBD2 (5 bases each). Source material: CD4+ T cells from PBMCs. Written as DNA, the CDR3 is TGTGCCAGCAGCGCTGCTAGGGACGAGCCATCCTACAATGAGCAGTTCTTC. Protein: CASSAARDEPSYNEQFF.